This T cell receptor (beta chain) is from a study of OX40 agonist ivuxolimab in advanced cancers. Regarding the research as a whole: The costimulatory receptor OX40 (CD134) was targeted by ivuxolimab, a fully human IgG2 agonistic monoclonal antibody. Intravenous ivuxolimab was administered to patients every 2 weeks at six dose levels: 0.01, 0.1, 0.3, 1.5, 3 and 10 mg/kg. Among the approximately 50 dose-escalation patients, about 19 had hepatocellular carcinoma, 15 or so melanoma, 9 renal cell carcinoma and 9 head and neck cancer. A male proportion of around 81% and a mean age of approximately 61 years, ranging from about 20 to 80, were recorded for the dose-escalation cohort. Patients were allowed to have had prior anti-PD-1, anti-PD-L1 or anti-CTLA-4 therapy, and approximately 40% of the dose-escalation patients had previously received checkpoint inhibitors. Partial responses occurred in three dose-escalation patients: two with cutaneous melanoma and one with hepatocellular carcinoma. Peripheral TCRbeta sequencing aimed to test whether ivuxolimab altered TCR sequence diversity and caused clonal T-cell expansion. The paper describes the monotherapy dose-escalation part (N = 52 patients) of the phase I trial of ivuxolimab. The paper's findings and limits, for the study overall: In the 0.1-3.0 mg/kg groups, partial responders had among the lowest normalized peripheral clonal expansion, particularly in CD8+ T cells. The antigen specificity of the clonally expanded peripheral T cells was not determined. After ivuxolimab, CD8+ T cells had more expanded clones than CD4+ T cells on average. Low levels of normalized T-cell clonal expansion were also seen in some nonresponding patients. At doses from 0.1 to 3.0 mg/kg, clonal expansion was seen in both CD4+ and CD8+ blood T cells between baseline and week 6.

A note on this clone: What antigen it recognizes has not been identified. No much larger clone exists at a distance of one base, and base qualities are not known.

Patients with a history of autoimmune disease or receiving systemic immunosuppression were excluded from the trial. Peripheral blood for TCR sequencing was collected from all dose cohorts at baseline, on cycle 4 day 1, and on cycle 7 day 1. The samples were drawn from a first-in-human, open-label, multicenter phase I dose-escalation trial of ivuxolimab. The trial enrolled adults with locally advanced or metastatic head and neck squamous cell, hepatocellular, melanoma or renal cell carcinoma. CD4+ and CD8+ T cells were sorted separately from peripheral blood before TCR sequencing. There are 18 amino acids in the CDR3, from cysteine to phenylalanine inclusive. The retained sequence is limited to the CDR3, 54 bases, with the frame set at the first base. V loses 3 bases, J loses 0 bases, and the germline ends lie 18 bases apart. Looking up the germline V gene (reference sequence) yields CDR1 LNHDA and CDR2 SQIVND.

Genomic DNA was extracted from sorted cells for sequencing of the TCRbeta CDR3 region. The immunoSEQ Assay was used for sequencing of TCRbeta CDR3 regions. The source is immuneACCESS, and TCRdb retained only in-frame sequences with V and J called. Part of the clones is not carried over; for the studies checked, unresolved V genes explain less than half of this, and the remainder is unexplained. Across this sample there are 50,000 to 75,000 clones, with about 90% seen only once. Approximately 5% of the sample is held by the ten biggest clonotypes. The source material was CD4+ or CD8+ T cells sorted from blood, sampled in a trial of the OX40 agonist ivuxolimab. The TCR sequence derives from an adult with an advanced solid tumor such as melanoma, head and neck, liver or kidney cancer. The rearranged segments are TRBV19 and TRBJ2-1; the D gene is possibly TRBD1, with 7 bases matching. The nucleotide sequence is TGTGCCAGTAGTATCCCAGTCAGGGGGGCCAGCTCCTACAATGAGCAGTTCTTC. This translates into CASSIPVRGASSYNEQFF.